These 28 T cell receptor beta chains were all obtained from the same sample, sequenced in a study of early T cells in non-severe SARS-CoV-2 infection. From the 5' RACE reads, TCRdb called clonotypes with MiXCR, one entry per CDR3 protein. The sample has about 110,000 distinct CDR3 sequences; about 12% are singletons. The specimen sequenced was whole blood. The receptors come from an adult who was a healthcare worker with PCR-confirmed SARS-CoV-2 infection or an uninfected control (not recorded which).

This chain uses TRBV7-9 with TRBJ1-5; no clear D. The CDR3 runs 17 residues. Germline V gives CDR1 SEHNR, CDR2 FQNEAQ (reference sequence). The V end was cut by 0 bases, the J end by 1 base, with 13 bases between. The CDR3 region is CASSLAAFGGSNQPQHF. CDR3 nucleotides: TGTGCCAGCAGCTTAGCTGCCTTCGGCGGAAGCAATCAGCCCCAGCATTTT. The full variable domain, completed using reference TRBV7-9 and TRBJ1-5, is DTGVSQNPRHKITKRGQNVTFRCDPISEHNRLYWYRQTLGQGPEFLTYFQNEAQLEKSRLLSDRFSAERPKGSFSTLEIQRTEQGDSAMYLCASSLAAFGGSNQPQHFGDGTRLSIL.

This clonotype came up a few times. The CDR3 protein is CASSPQNSGLAKNIQYF. The CDR3 DNA sequence: TGTGCCAGCTCACCTCAAAATAGCGGATTAGCCAAAAACATTCAGTACTTC. The rearrangement uses TRBV18 and TRBJ2-4; D is perhaps TRBD2 (6 bases). V lost 3 bases and J 0 bases, leaving 15 bases between the germline ends. CDR1 and CDR2 (germline): KGHSH, LQKENI. CDR3 length: 17 residues.

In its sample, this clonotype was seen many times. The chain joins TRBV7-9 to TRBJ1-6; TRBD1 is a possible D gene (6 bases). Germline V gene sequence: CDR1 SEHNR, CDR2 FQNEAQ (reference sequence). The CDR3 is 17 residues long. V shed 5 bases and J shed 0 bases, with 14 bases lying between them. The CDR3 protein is CASSPIGQTSYNSPLHF. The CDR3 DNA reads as TGTGCCAGCAGCCCGATCGGACAGACCTCCTATAATTCACCCCTCCACTTT.

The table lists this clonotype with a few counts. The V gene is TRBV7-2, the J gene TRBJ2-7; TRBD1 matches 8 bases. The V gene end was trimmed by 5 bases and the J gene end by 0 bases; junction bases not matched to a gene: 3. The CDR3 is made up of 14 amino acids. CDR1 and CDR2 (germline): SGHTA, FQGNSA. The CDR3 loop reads CASSRQGSSYEQYF. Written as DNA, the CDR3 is TGTGCCAGCAGCCGACAGGGGAGCTCCTACGAGCAGTACTTC.

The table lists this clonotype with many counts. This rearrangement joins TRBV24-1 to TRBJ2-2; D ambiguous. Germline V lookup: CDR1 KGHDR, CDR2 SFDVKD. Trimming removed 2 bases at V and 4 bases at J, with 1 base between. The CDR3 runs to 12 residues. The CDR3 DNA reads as TGTGCCACCAGTGATTCCACCGGGGAGCTGTTTTTT. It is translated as CATSDSTGELFF.

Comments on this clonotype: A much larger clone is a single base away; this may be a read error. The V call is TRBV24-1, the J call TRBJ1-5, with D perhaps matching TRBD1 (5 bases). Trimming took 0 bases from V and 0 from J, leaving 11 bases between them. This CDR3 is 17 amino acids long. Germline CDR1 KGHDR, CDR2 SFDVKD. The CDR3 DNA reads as TGTGCCACCAGTGATTTGCCCAGACAGCATAGCAATCAGCCCCAGCATTTT. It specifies CATSDLPRQHSNQPQHF.

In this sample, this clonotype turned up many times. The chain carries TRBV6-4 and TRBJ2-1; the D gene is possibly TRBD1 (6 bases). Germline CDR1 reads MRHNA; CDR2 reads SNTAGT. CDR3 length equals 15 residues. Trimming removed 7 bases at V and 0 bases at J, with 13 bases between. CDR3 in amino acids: CASKLQGSSYNEQFF. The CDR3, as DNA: TGTGCCAGCAAACTACAGGGCTCCTCCTACAATGAGCAGTTCTTC.

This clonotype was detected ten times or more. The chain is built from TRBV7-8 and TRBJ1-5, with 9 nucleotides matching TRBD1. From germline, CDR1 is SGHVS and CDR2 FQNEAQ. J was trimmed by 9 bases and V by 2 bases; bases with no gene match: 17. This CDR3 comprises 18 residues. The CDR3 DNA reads TGTGCCAGCAGCTTAAGTTCGCGGGACAGGGAGAGAATCTCGCCCCAGCATTTT. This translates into CASSLSSRDRERISPQHF.

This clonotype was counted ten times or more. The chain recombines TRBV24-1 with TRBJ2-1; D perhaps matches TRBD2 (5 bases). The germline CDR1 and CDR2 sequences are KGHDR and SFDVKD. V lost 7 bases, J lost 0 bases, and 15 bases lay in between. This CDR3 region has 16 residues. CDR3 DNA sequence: TGTGCCACCAGCACCCACGCAGGACTCTCCTACAATGAGCAGTTCTTC. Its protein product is CATSTHAGLSYNEQFF.

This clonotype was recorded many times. The CDR3 is CASSSTPDITYNSPLHF. The CDR3 DNA sequence: TGTGCCAGCAGTTCTACCCCCGACATTACGTATAATTCACCCCTCCACTTT. This chain joins TRBV27 and TRBJ1-6; D gene ambiguous. This CDR3 region has 17 residues. The germline V gene encodes CDR1 MNHEY and CDR2 SMNVEV (reference sequence). V was pared by 4 bases and J by 4 bases, with 17 bases between.

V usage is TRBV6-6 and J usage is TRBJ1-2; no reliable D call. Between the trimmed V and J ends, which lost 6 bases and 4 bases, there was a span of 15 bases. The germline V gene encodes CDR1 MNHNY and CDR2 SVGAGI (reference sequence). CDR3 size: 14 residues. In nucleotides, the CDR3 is TGTGCCAGCAGCGCACTGGGCCTGGGCTATGGCTACACCTTC. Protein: CASSALGLGYGYTF.

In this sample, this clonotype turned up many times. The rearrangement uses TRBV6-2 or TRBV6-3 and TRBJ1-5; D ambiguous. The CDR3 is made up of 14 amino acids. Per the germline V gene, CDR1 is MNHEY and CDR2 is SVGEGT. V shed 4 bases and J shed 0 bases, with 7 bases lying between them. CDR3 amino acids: CASSWSYSNQPQHF. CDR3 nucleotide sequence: TGTGCCAGCAGTTGGAGCTATAGCAATCAGCCCCAGCATTTT.

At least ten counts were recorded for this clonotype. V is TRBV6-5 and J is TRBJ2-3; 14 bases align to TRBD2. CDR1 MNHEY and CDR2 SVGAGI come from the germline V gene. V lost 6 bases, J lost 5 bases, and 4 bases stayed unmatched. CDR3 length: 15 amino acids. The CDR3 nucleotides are TGTGCCAGCAGGGCGGGACTAGCGGGAGTAGATACGCAGTATTTT. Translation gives CASRAGLAGVDTQYF.

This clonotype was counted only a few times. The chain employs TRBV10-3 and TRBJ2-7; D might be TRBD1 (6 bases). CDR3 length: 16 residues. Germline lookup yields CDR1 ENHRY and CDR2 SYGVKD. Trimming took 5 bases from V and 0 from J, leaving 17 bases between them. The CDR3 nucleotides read TGTGCCATCAGTCGAAACAATGGGGACAACTCCTACGAGCAGTACTTC. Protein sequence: CAISRNNGDNSYEQYF.

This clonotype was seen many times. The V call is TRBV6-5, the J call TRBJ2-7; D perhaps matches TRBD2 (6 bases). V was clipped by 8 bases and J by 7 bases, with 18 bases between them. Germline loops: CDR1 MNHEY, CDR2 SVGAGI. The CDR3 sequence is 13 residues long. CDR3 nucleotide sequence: TGTGCCAGCCGGGACTCGGGCCGTCTGGAGCAGTACTTC. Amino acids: CASRDSGRLEQYF.

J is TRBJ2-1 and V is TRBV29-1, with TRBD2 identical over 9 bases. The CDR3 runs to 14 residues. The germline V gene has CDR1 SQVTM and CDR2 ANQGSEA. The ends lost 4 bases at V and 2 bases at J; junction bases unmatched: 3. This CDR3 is CSVVAGATYNEQFF. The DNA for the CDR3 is TGCAGCGTTGTAGCGGGAGCTACCTACAATGAGCAGTTCTTC.

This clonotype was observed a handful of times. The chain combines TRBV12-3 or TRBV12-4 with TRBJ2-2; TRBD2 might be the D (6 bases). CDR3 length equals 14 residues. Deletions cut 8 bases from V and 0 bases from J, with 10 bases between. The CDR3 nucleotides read TGTGCCAGCGCCCGGGGGTCGAACACCGGGGAGCTGTTTTTT. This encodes CASARGSNTGELFF.

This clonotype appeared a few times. The chain's CDR3 is CASSRESGEQFF. In nucleotides, the CDR3 is TGTGCCAGCAGCAGGGAGTCGGGTGAGCAGTTCTTC. J is TRBJ2-1 and V is TRBV5-4, with D perhaps TRBD2 (5 bases). Deletions cut 4 bases from V and 9 bases from J, with 11 bases between. The CDR3 consists of 12 residues. Germline lookup yields CDR1 SGHNT and CDR2 YYREEE (reference sequence).

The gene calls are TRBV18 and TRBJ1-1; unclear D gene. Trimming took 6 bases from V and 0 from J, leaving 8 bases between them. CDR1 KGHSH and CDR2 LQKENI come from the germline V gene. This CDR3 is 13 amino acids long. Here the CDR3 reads CASSEGLNTEAFF. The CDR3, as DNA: TGTGCCAGCTCCGAGGGTCTGAACACTGAAGCTTTCTTT.

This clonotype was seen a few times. The CDR3 loop is CASSAYWTGIGGYTF. The DNA of the CDR3 is TGTGCCAGCAGCGCATACTGGACAGGGATCGGTGGCTACACCTTC. V is TRBV9 and J is TRBJ1-2, with 8 positions matching TRBD1. Trimming at V came to 3 bases and at J to 7 bases, leaving 11 bases not matched to a gene. Germline-derived CDR1 and CDR2 are SGDLS and YYNGEE. The CDR3 is made up of 15 amino acids.

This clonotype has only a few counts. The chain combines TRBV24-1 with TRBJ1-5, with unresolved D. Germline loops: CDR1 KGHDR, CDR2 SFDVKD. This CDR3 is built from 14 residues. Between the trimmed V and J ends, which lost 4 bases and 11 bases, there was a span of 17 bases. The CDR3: CATSDPDPLSAQHF. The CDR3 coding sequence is TGTGCCACCAGTGACCCTGACCCCCTATCAGCCCAGCATTTT.

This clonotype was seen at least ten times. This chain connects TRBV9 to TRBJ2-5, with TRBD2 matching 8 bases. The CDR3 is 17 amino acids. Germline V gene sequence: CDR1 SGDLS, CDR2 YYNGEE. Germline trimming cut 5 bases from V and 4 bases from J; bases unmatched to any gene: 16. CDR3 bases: TGTGCCAGCAGTCCCACCTTCGGGAGGGCATTAGGAGAGACCCAGTACTTC. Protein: CASSPTFGRALGETQYF.

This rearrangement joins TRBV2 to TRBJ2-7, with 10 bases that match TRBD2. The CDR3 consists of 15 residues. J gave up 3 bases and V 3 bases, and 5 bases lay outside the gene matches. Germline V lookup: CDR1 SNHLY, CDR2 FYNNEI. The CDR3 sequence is CASSEDSGRSYEQYF. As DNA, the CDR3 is TGTGCCAGCAGTGAGGATAGCGGGAGGAGCTACGAGCAGTACTTC. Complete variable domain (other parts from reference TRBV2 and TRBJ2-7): EPEVTQTPSHQVTQMGQEVILRCVPISNHLYFYWYRQILGQKVEFLVSFYNNEISEKSEIFDDQFSVERPDGSNFTLKIRSTKLEDSAMYFCASSEDSGRSYEQYFGPGTRLTVT.

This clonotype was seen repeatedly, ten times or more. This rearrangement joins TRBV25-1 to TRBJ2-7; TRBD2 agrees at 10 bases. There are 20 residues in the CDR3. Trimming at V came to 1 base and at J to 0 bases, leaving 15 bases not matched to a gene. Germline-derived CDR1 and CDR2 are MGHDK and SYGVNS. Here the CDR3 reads CASSESLPGLAAESSYEQYF. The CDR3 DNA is TGTGCCAGCAGTGAATCCCTCCCTGGACTAGCGGCTGAAAGCTCCTACGAGCAGTACTTC.

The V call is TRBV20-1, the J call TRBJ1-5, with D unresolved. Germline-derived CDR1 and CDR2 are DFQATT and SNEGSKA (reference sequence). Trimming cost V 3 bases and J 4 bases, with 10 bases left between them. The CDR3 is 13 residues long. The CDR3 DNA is TGCAGTGCTAGGCGTGGGGTTAATCAGCCCCAGCATTTT. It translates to CSARRGVNQPQHF.

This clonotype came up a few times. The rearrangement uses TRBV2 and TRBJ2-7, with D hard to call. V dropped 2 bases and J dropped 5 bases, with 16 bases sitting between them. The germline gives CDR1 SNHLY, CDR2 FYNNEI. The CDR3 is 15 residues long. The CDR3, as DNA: TGTGCCAGCAGTGAAAGGTACCCGACAAGCCACGAGCAGTACTTC. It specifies CASSERYPTSHEQYF.

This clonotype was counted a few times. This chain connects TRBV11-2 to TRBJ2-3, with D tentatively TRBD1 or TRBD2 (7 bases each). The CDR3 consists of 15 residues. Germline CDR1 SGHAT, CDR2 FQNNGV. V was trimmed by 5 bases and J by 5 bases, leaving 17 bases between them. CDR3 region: CASSPGGGQGDTQYF. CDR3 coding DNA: TGTGCCAGCAGCCCAGGGGGGGGGCAGGGAGATACGCAGTATTTT.

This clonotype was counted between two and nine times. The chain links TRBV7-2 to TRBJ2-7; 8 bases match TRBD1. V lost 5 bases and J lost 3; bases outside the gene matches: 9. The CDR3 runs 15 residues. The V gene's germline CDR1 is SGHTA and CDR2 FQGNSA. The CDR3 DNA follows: TGTGCCAGCAGCCTACGTGGGACAGGTGTCTACGAGCAGTACTTC. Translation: CASSLRGTGVYEQYF.